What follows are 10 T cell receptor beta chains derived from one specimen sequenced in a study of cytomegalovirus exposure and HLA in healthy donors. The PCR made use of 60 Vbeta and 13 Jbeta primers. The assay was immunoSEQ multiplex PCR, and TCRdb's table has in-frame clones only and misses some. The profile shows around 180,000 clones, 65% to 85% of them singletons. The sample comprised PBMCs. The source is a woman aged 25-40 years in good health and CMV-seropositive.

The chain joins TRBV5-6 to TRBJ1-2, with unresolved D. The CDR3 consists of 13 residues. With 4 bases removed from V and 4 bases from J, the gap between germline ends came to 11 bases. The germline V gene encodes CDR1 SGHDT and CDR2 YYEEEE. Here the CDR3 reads CASSPAGPYGYTF. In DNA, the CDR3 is TGTGCCAGCAGCCCCGCGGGCCCCTATGGCTACACCTTC.

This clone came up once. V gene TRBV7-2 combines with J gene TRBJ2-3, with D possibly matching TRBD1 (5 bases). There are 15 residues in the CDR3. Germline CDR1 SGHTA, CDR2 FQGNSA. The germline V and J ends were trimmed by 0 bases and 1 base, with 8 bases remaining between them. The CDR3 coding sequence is TGTGCCAGCAGCTTAGCAGGGGTACGCACAGATACGCAGTATTTT. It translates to CASSLAGVRTDTQYF.

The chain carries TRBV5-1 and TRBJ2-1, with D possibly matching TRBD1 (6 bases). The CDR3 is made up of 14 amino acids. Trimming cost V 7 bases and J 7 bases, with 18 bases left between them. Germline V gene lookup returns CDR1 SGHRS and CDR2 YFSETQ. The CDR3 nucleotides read TGCGCCAGCTCAGGGGATACCTTGCTAAATGAGCAGTTCTTC. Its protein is CASSGDTLLNEQFF.

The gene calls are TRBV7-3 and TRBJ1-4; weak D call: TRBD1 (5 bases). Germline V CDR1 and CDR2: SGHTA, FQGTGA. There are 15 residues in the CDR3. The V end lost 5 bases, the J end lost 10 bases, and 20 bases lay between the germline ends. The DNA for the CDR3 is TGTGCCAGCAGCGTCCTTGGGGAGGGACGAGGAAAACTGTTTTTT. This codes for CASSVLGEGRGKLFF.

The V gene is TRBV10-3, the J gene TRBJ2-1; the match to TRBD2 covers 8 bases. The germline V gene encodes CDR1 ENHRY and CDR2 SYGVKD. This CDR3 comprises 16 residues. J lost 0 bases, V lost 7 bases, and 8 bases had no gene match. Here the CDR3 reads CAITSDGRDSYNEQFF. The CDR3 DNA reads TGTGCCATCACCTCTGACGGGAGGGACTCCTACAATGAGCAGTTCTTC.

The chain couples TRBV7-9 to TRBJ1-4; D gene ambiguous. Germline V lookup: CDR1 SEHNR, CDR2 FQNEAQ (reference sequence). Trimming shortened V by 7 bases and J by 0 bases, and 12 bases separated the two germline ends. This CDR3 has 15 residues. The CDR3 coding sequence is TGTGCCAGCACCCCGGGGAGTTCAACTAATGAAAAACTGTTTTTT. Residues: CASTPGSSTNEKLFF.

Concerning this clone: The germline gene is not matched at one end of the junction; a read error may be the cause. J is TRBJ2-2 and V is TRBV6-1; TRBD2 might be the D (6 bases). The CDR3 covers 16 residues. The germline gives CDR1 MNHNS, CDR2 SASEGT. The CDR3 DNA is TGTGCCAGCAGAGAAAACCGGGAACCGAACACCGGGGGGCTGTTTTTT. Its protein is CASRENREPNTGGLFF.

CDR3 coding DNA: TGTGCCAGCAGTGAGTCCCGGACTCTAAACATTCAGTACTTC. Translated: CASSESRTLNIQYF. V gene TRBV6-1 combines with J gene TRBJ2-4, with a possible D match to TRBD2 (5 bases). There are 14 residues in the CDR3. V was clipped by 3 bases and J by 6 bases, with 12 bases between them. Germline CDR1 reads MNHNS; CDR2 reads SASEGT.

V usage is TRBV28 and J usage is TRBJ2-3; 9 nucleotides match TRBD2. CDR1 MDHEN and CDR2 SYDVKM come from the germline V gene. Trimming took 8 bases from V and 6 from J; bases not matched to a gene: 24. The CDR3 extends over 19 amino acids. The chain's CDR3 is CASHALLAGATPISDTQYF. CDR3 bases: TGTGCCAGCCACGCCCTGTTAGCGGGAGCGACCCCAATCTCCGATACGCAGTATTTT.

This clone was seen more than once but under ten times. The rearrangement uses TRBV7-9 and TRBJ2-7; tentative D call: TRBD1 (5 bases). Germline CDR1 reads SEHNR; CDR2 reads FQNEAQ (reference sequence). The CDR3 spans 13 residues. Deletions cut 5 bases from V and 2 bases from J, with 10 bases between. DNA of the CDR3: TGTGCCAGCAGCAGAGACAGAACCTACGAGCAGTACTTC. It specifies CASSRDRTYEQYF. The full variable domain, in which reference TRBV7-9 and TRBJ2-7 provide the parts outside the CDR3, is DTGVSQNPRHKITKRGQNVTFRCDPISEHNRLYWYRQTLGQGPEFLTYFQNEAQLEKSRLLSDRFSAERPKGSFSTLEIQRTEQGDSAMYLCASSRDRTYEQYFGPGTRLTVT.